This entry is about one T cell receptor beta chain. The clone's antigen remains unknown. The sample holds no much larger clone one base away, and base qualities are not on file. PBMCs were isolated by Ficoll-Paque density gradient centrifugation. From the cysteine up to the phenylalanine, the CDR3 has a length of 12 residues. CDR3 DNA is the only sequence kept; it has 36 bases, read in frame from the first base. Trimming leaves V shorter by 3 bases and J shorter by 9 bases, with the junction holding 1 base beyond the gene matches. According to the germline V gene, CDR1 reads SGHVS and CDR2 reads FQNEAQ. This entry comes from a study of T-cell memory formation after mild COVID-19 (dated by TCRdb to about 2021). About the study as a whole: Most TCR sequence clusters were specific to one of the two donors. T-cell clones expanding and contracting after mild COVID-19 in a couple of donors were tracked by longitudinal TCRalpha and TCRbeta repertoire sequencing. The cohort comprised two young, previously healthy adult volunteers, one female and one male. Paper-wide results and their limitations: Some responding clones were detected in pre-infection memory, which suggested that pre-existing cross-reactive memory T cells had joined the SARS-CoV-2 response. Only a couple of mild cases were covered in the study, and larger cohorts including severe cases with pre-infection samples were considered necessary. Contracting CD4+ clones were found mainly in CM and EM memory subsets, while CD8+ clones were enriched in EMRA. SARS-CoV-2 specificity of the second-wave clones peaking on day 37 was not confirmed. Balanced CD4/CD8 phenotypes were observed for clones contracting from day 15 to 85, whereas a bias towards CD4+ was observed for a second wave of clones expanding from day 15 to 37.

The sequencer listed for this sample is Illumina NovaSeq 6000. TCRalpha and TCRbeta cDNA libraries were built by 5'RACE with constant-segment primers, adding sample barcodes and unique molecular identifiers. Trizol reagent was used to extract RNA from every sample. Libraries were amplified in two PCR steps, with a second sample barcode and Illumina TruSeq adapters added in the second step. The libraries were sequenced on an Illumina NovaSeq using 2 x 150 bp paired-end reads. Per the authors' processing: Reads were demultiplexed and collapsed into UMI-guided consensus sequences with migec v1.2.7. Using mixcr v2.1.11, UMI consensuses were aligned to TRA and TRB V and J templates and then assembled into clonotypes. Clonotypes were classified as expanded or contracted when called significant by both edgeR and NoisET, with noise models trained on biological replicates. edgeR calls used a false discovery rate-adjusted p below 0.01 and a log2 fold-change threshold of 1. PCA with hierarchical clustering of max-normalized trajectories of the 1000 most abundant clonotypes was used as exploratory dynamics analysis. Separately sequenced CD4+ and CD8+ repertoires were used to assign the CD4 or CD8 phenotype of responding clones. TCRdb trimmed the raw reads at Q25, called clones with MiXCR and kept productive beta chains. All rows with the same CDR3 protein become a single entry with the most common DNA and genes. None of the V and J calls come from the authors' own analysis; TCRdb made them. This sample is represented by 200,000 to 250,000 distinct CDR3 sequences; just over 9.5% of them were singletons. Approximately 3.3% of the sample belongs to the ten largest clones.

The source is a man between 18 and 35 years old who had mild COVID-19 (a few samples of this study predate the infection). The sample titles of this study are shuffled in the database, so cell type and time point are left out; the donor was told from shared clones. Sequenced sample: PBMCs or a T cell subset sorted from them (not recorded which). The rearranged chain carries TRBV7-8 and TRBJ1-5; 8 middle bases align to TRBD1. The CDR3 reads as follows: CASSFDRGPQHF. Read as DNA, the sequence is TGTGCCAGCAGCTTCGACAGGGGGCCCCAGCATTTT.